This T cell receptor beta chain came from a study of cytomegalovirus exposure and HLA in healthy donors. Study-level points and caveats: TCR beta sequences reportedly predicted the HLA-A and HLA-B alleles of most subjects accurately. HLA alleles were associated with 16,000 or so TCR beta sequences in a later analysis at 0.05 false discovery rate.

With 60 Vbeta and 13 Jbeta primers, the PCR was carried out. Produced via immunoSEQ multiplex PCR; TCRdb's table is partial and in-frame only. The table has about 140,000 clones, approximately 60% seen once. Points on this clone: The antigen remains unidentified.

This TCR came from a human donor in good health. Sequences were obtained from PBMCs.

CDR3 in DNA: TGTGCCACCAGCAGAGATTTATTCGGGGGGACTGAAGCTTTCTTT. It yields the protein CATSRDLFGGTEAFF. The chain couples TRBV15 to TRBJ1-1; weak D call: TRBD1 (5 bases). The ends were cut back, 0 bases at V and 5 bases at J, with 13 bases in the middle. This CDR3 is built from 15 residues. Per the germline V gene, CDR1 is LNHNV and CDR2 is YYDKDF (reference sequence).